The 18 T cell receptor beta chains below were found in one sample sequenced in a study of control samples from healthy donors and cancer patients. TCRdb's table, derived via immunoSEQ multiplex PCR, lists solely in-frame clones and lacks some. The table records some 120,000 clones, more than 70% of them present only once. Sequencing was done on a sample of blood. Every receptor here comes from a woman in her sixties or seventies in good health.

V gene TRBV6-1 combines with J gene TRBJ1-3; D remains ambiguous. Trimming shortened V by 2 bases and J by 0 bases, and 14 bases separated the two germline ends. The CDR3 consists of 17 residues. Germline CDR1 is MNHNS and CDR2 is SASEGT. CDR3 nucleotides: TGTGCCAGCAGTGAATTCGCGGGCGGAGGCTCTGGAAACACCATATATTTT. Amino acids: CASSEFAGGGSGNTIYF.

This clone was observed a handful of times. The chain combines TRBV11-2 with TRBJ1-3; D is perhaps TRBD1 (6 bases). Germline CDR1 SGHAT, CDR2 FQNNGV. The CDR3 is made up of 19 amino acids. Trimming removed 5 bases at V and 0 bases at J, with 23 bases between. CDR3 bases: TGTGCCAGCAGCCCATGGGGTGGGACATACATCGGCTCTGGAAACACCATATATTTT. This gives the protein CASSPWGGTYIGSGNTIYF.

The V call is TRBV7-2, the J call TRBJ1-1, with D maybe TRBD1 (5 bases). Germline loops: CDR1 SGHTA, CDR2 FQGNSA. V shed 4 bases and J shed 1 base, with 10 bases lying between them. The CDR3 runs 14 residues. The CDR3 loop is CASSSRQTNTEAFF. CDR3 DNA: TGTGCCAGCAGCTCCCGACAGACGAACACTGAAGCTTTCTTT.

The chain joins TRBV10-3 to TRBJ1-1; weak D call: TRBD1 (5 bases). The V gene lost 3 bases and the J gene lost 1 base, with 9 bases spanning the gap. The CDR3 is made up of 14 amino acids. CDR1 and CDR2 (germline): ENHRY, SYGVKD. The CDR3 sequence is CAISEGTGNTEAFF. The CDR3 DNA sequence: TGTGCCATCAGTGAAGGGACGGGGAACACTGAAGCTTTCTTT.

The V gene is TRBV10-3, the J gene TRBJ1-1; 8 nucleotides line up with TRBD1. Germline CDR1 reads ENHRY; CDR2 reads SYGVKD. This CDR3 has 15 residues. The V and J ends lost 6 bases and 3 bases, in that order; junction bases with no gene match: 9. The CDR3 bases are TGTGCCATCAGCCCACAACAGGGGGTGGACACTGAAGCTTTCTTT. The encoded protein is CAISPQQGVDTEAFF.

The rearrangement joins TRBV4-3 to TRBJ1-3, with D possibly matching TRBD1 (6 bases). CDR1 is LGHNA and CDR2 is YSLEER in the germline V gene. This CDR3 spans 16 amino acids. V was cut by 11 bases and J by 3 bases, with 23 bases left in between. The CDR3 sequence: CAGDKGPFPRGNTIYF. CDR3 bases: TGCGCCGGGGACAAAGGACCGTTTCCCCGTGGAAACACCATATATTTT.

The chain couples TRBV4-1 to TRBJ1-1, with TRBD1 matching over 9 bases. V was pared by 1 base and J by 0 bases, with 6 bases of the junction left unmatched. CDR3 length: 17 residues. CDR1 is MGHRA, CDR2 YSYEKL, per germline. The CDR3 loop is CASSQATGGHMNTEAFF. The CDR3 DNA sequence: TGCGCCAGCAGCCAAGCGACAGGGGGTCACATGAACACTGAAGCTTTCTTT.

The genes are TRBV14 and TRBJ2-3; TRBD2 aligns across 12 bases. Germline assignment: CDR1 SGHDN and CDR2 FVKESK. V trimming: 4 bases; J trimming: 7 bases; junction bases outside the gene matches: 6. This CDR3 contains 15 residues. The CDR3 spells CASSPAGTSGYTQYF. CDR3 bases: TGTGCCAGCAGCCCCGCCGGGACTAGCGGGTATACGCAGTATTTT.

This clone was observed a single time. V and J are TRBV7-2 and TRBJ2-2; 7 bases map to TRBD2. Trimming at V came to 1 base and at J to 6 bases, leaving 5 bases not matched to a gene. Germline values: CDR1 SGHTA, CDR2 FQGNSA. The CDR3 runs 15 residues. CDR3 DNA sequence: TGTGCCAGCAGCTTAGGGGGGGGGTTGGCCGGGGAGCTGTTTTTT. Translation gives CASSLGGGLAGELFF.

This chain connects TRBV2 to TRBJ2-3; D unclear. V lost 6 bases, J lost 7 bases, and 11 bases lay in between. This CDR3 contains 12 residues. From germline, CDR1 is SNHLY and CDR2 FYNNEI. The CDR3 is CASRSPENTQYF. As DNA, the CDR3 is TGTGCCAGCAGGTCCCCCGAGAATACGCAGTATTTT.

J is TRBJ1-5 and V is TRBV29-1, with 8 bases lining up with TRBD1. CDR1 is SQVTM and CDR2 is ANQGSEA in the germline V gene. Trimming removed 7 bases from V and 2 bases from J; junction bases left unmatched: 1. This CDR3 region has 12 residues. CDR3 coding DNA: TGCAGCGCGGGACAGGGCAATCAGCCCCAGCATTTT. Protein sequence: CSAGQGNQPQHF.

V gene TRBV5-6 combines with J gene TRBJ2-7; D possibly corresponds to TRBD1 (5 bases). The length of the CDR3 is 18 residues. Trimming removed 4 bases from V and 6 bases from J, with 29 bases in between. Germline loops: CDR1 SGHDT, CDR2 YYEEEE. CDR3 protein: CASSENGRLGQGISEQYF. In nucleotides, the CDR3 is TGTGCCAGCAGCGAAAATGGCAGGTTAGGCCAGGGAATTTCCGAGCAGTACTTC.

This clone was detected only once. The chain recombines TRBV13 with TRBJ1-2, with TRBD1 identical over 7 bases. Germline CDR1 and CDR2: PRHDT and FYEKMQ (reference sequence). The CDR3 is made up of 15 amino acids. V was clipped by 1 base and J by 0 bases; unmatched bases: 2. CDR3 in DNA: TGTGCCAGCAGCTTAGCCGACAGGGCTAACTATGGCTACACCTTC. Encoded protein: CASSLADRANYGYTF. The variable domain in full, with the rest retrieved from reference TRBV13 and TRBJ1-2, is AAGVIQSPRHLIKEKRETATLKCYPIPRHDTVYWYQQGPGQDPQFLISFYEKMQSDKGSIPDRFSAQQFSDYHSELNMSSLELGDSALYFCASSLADRANYGYTFGSGTRLTVV.

This chain links TRBV27 with TRBJ2-1, with D perhaps matching TRBD2 (5 bases). CDR3 length: 15 residues. The V and J ends lost 5 bases and 0 bases respectively, with 11 bases between them. CDR1 is MNHEY, CDR2 SMNVEV, per germline (reference sequence). The CDR3 DNA sequence: TGTGCCAGCAGTCATATCGGGGACTCCTACAATGAGCAGTTCTTC. Translation gives CASSHIGDSYNEQFF.

V and J are TRBV9 and TRBJ2-5, with D perhaps matching TRBD1 or TRBD2 (6 bases each). V dropped 5 bases and J dropped 5 bases, with 13 bases sitting between them. The CDR3 sequence is 13 residues long. Germline CDR1 and CDR2: SGDLS and YYNGEE. For the CDR3, the DNA is TGTGCCAGCAGGCGGGACCAGGGGGAGACCCAGTACTTC. Translating it yields CASRRDQGETQYF.

This clone was detected only a few times. CDR3 sequence reads: CASSPSQGRAYGYTF. CDR3 in DNA: TGTGCCAGCTCACCATCGCAGGGGAGGGCCTATGGCTACACCTTC. The V and J genes are TRBV18 and TRBJ1-2; maybe TRBD1 (6 bases). CDR3 length: 15 amino acids. Trimming cost V 2 bases and J 4 bases, with 14 bases left between them. Germline values: CDR1 KGHSH, CDR2 LQKENI.

The chain joins TRBV19 to TRBJ1-5; 9 bases match TRBD1. V was pared by 7 bases and J by 2 bases, with 21 bases of the junction left unmatched. Germline V CDR1 and CDR2: LNHDA, SQIVND (reference sequence). CDR3 length equals 20 residues. The CDR3 DNA sequence: TGTGCCAGTACAGCCCCTGGTGGGTTACAGGGGGCCAAAGGCAATCAGCCCCAGCATTTT. This gives the protein CASTAPGGLQGAKGNQPQHF. The entire variable domain, with the rest obtained from reference TRBV19 and TRBJ1-5, is as follows: DGGITQSPKYLFRKEGQNVTLSCEQNLNHDAMYWYRQDPGQGLRLIYYSQIVNDFQKGDIAEGYSVSREKKESFPLTVTSAQKNPTAFYLCASTAPGGLQGAKGNQPQHFGDGTRLSIL.

J is TRBJ2-1 and V is TRBV5-1, with 9 nucleotides matching TRBD2. The V gene's germline CDR1 is SGHRS and CDR2 YFSETQ. This CDR3 is built from 16 residues. V lost 4 bases, J lost 5 bases, and 10 bases stayed unmatched. The CDR3 DNA reads as TGCGCCAGCAGCATTCACCAGCGGGGGGATCACAATGAGCAGTTCTTC. Translated, it gives CASSIHQRGDHNEQFF.